This T cell receptor (beta chain) was retrieved from a study of radiation and T cells in renal cell carcinoma. Study information: Nephrectomy followed 15 Gy stereotactic body radiation by 4 weeks. Study results and limitations: Pretreatment tumor biopsies were lacking, so baseline clonotypes are unknown. In blood, top tumor clones expanded by 2 weeks, shrinking by 4.

In its sample, this clone was seen a few times. Its antigen is currently unknown. This CDR3 comprises 12 residues. Germline V gives CDR1 SNHLY, CDR2 FYNNEI. The ends were cut back, 6 bases at V and 9 bases at J, with 14 bases in the middle. Time point here: baseline pretreatment blood. Treatment denoted: 15 Gy SBRT to primary tumor, nephrectomy 4 weeks later. After SBRT, blood was collected at 2 and 4 weeks, plus baseline. Profiling relied on immunoSEQ multiplex PCR, and the TCRdb table lists in-frame clones only, not all of them. The profile shows about 91,000 clones, 70% to 85% of them singletons. This sequence was found in a man in his fifties or sixties with renal cell carcinoma. The source material was blood, sampled from a patient whose treatment included radiotherapy and nephrectomy. The chain recombines TRBV2 with TRBJ1-1; D not resolved. The CDR3 DNA reads as TGTGCCAGCAGCCTGACGCGTTCCCAAGCTTTCTTT. Translating gives CASSLTRSQAFF.